Listed below are T cell receptor beta chains from one sample, sequenced in a study of T cell clones after liver transplantation. Some clones are missing from TCRdb's copy, which holds only in-frame ones; the method was immunoSEQ multiplex PCR. The sample lists under 90,000 clones, 80% occurring once. The source material was CD4+ T cells from blood, sampled before liver transplant. The receptors were gathered from a human donor who received a liver transplant. Both conserved end residues are part of each CDR3. D genes are given only for firm matches. Where a row states a size, it is once, few, many or the class of an expanded clone; other rows omit it.

CDR3nt: TGTGCCAGCAGCCTGAGGAAACATGGGGATGGCTACACCTTC
CDR3aa: CASSLRKHGDGYTF
d_gene: -
j_gene: TRBJ1-2
v_gene: TRBV6-5
len: 14
abundance: -

CDR3nt: TGTGCCAGTATGCGCCTCCGAGGTGAGCAGTTCTTC
CDR3aa: CASMRLRGEQFF
d_gene: -
j_gene: TRBJ2-1
v_gene: TRBV19
len: 12
abundance: -

CDR3nt: TGTGCCAGCAGCTTTCCAGGGATTTACAATGAGCAGTTCTTC
CDR3aa: CASSFPGIYNEQFF
d_gene: -
j_gene: TRBJ2-1
v_gene: TRBV7-2
len: 14
abundance: -

CDR3nt: TGTGCCAGTAGTATAGATCGGCGCCGCCGCAATGAGCAGTTCTTC
CDR3aa: CASSIDRRRRNEQFF
d_gene: -
j_gene: TRBJ2-1
v_gene: TRBV19
len: 15
abundance: -

CDR3nt: TGTGCCAGCAGTGAAGGGTGGCAGTTCAATCAGCCCCAGCATTTT
CDR3aa: CASSEGWQFNQPQHF
d_gene: -
j_gene: TRBJ1-5
v_gene: TRBV2
len: 15
abundance: -

CDR3nt: TGTGCCAGCAGCGTATCTAGCGGGTACAACTACGAGCAGTACTTC
CDR3aa: CASSVSSGYNYEQYF
d_gene: TRBD2
j_gene: TRBJ2-7
v_gene: TRBV9
len: 15
abundance: -

CDR3nt: TGTGCCAGCAGTGAAGCGCACCCCGGGGGACCTGAGGGCTACACCTTC
CDR3aa: CASSEAHPGGPEGYTF
d_gene: -
j_gene: TRBJ1-2
v_gene: TRBV6-1
len: 16
abundance: -

CDR3nt: TGTGCCAGCAGCCCGCAGGCGACCGGGACAGGGAAGGAGGAGCAGTACTTC
CDR3aa: CASSPQATGTGKEEQYF
d_gene: TRBD1
j_gene: TRBJ2-7
v_gene: TRBV7-2
len: 17
abundance: -

CDR3nt: TGTGCCAGCAGTCCAATGGGGGGAGGGGATTACAATGAGCAGTTCTTC
CDR3aa: CASSPMGGGDYNEQFF
d_gene: TRBD2
j_gene: TRBJ2-1
v_gene: TRBV6-6
len: 16
abundance: -

CDR3nt: TGTGCCAGCAGCCTCGGAGGCGGTCTAGCCAAAAACATTCAGTACTTC
CDR3aa: CASSLGGGLAKNIQYF
d_gene: -
j_gene: TRBJ2-4
v_gene: TRBV7-2
len: 16
abundance: -

CDR3nt: TGTGCCAGCAGTGAAAGTAGAGCAGCGCGCAATGAGCAGTTCTTC
CDR3aa: CASSESRAARNEQFF
d_gene: -
j_gene: TRBJ2-1
v_gene: TRBV2
len: 15
abundance: once

CDR3nt: TGTGCCAGCAGTTTATCTGCGGGGAGGGGTAACCCTGGAAACACCATATATTTT
CDR3aa: CASSLSAGRGNPGNTIYF
d_gene: -
j_gene: TRBJ1-3
v_gene: TRBV27
len: 18
abundance: -

CDR3nt: TGTGCCAGCAGTTTATTGGCAGCCAAAAACATTCAGTACTTC
CDR3aa: CASSLLAAKNIQYF
d_gene: -
j_gene: TRBJ2-4
v_gene: TRBV28
len: 14
abundance: -

CDR3nt: TGTGCCAGCAGTGAAGGGTCTTTCTACAATGAGCAGTTCTTC
CDR3aa: CASSEGSFYNEQFF
d_gene: -
j_gene: TRBJ2-1
v_gene: TRBV2
len: 14
abundance: -

CDR3nt: TGTGCCAGCAGTCAAACCGGGACAGGGATGCACTATGGCTACACCTTC
CDR3aa: CASSQTGTGMHYGYTF
d_gene: TRBD1
j_gene: TRBJ1-2
v_gene: TRBV27
len: 16
abundance: -

CDR3nt: TGTGCCAGTAGTCGGGGAGCGGGAGCCTACGAGCAGTACTTC
CDR3aa: CASSRGAGAYEQYF
d_gene: TRBD2
j_gene: TRBJ2-7
v_gene: TRBV19
len: 14
abundance: -

CDR3nt: TGCGCCAGCAGCTTGGATCCTAGCGGCACCTACAATGAGCAGTTCTTC
CDR3aa: CASSLDPSGTYNEQFF
d_gene: TRBD2
j_gene: TRBJ2-1
v_gene: TRBV5-1
len: 16
abundance: -

CDR3nt: TGCGCCAGCGGAACCGAAGTTATGAACACTGAAGCTTTCTTT
CDR3aa: CASGTEVMNTEAFF
d_gene: -
j_gene: TRBJ1-1
v_gene: TRBV5-1
len: 14
abundance: -

CDR3nt: TGTGCCAGTAGACGACGAGGAGGGGGCGGACCTGAAGCTTTCTTT
CDR3aa: CASRRRGGGGPEAFF
d_gene: TRBD1
j_gene: TRBJ1-1
v_gene: TRBV19
len: 15
abundance: -

CDR3nt: TGTGCCAGCAGTTTAAGGGGTGAGCAGTTCTTC
CDR3aa: CASSLRGEQFF
d_gene: -
j_gene: TRBJ2-1
v_gene: TRBV28
len: 11
abundance: -

CDR3nt: TGTGCCAGCAGTAACACAGGAACAACTAATGAAAAACTGTTTTTT
CDR3aa: CASSNTGTTNEKLFF
d_gene: -
j_gene: TRBJ1-4
v_gene: TRBV6-1
len: 15
abundance: -

CDR3nt: TGTGCCAGTAATAAGGGGCTAGCCATCGCCTACGAGCAGTACTTC
CDR3aa: CASNKGLAIAYEQYF
d_gene: -
j_gene: TRBJ2-7
v_gene: TRBV19
len: 15
abundance: -

CDR3nt: TGTGCCAGCAGTTCCCTGCAGGGGGCTGGCAATCAGCCCCAGCATTTT
CDR3aa: CASSSLQGAGNQPQHF
d_gene: TRBD1
j_gene: TRBJ1-5
v_gene: TRBV28
len: 16
abundance: few

CDR3nt: TGTGCCAGCAGTTTCATGGGGACAGGGGGCCTCGAGCAGTACTTC
CDR3aa: CASSFMGTGGLEQYF
d_gene: TRBD1
j_gene: TRBJ2-7
v_gene: TRBV7-9
len: 15
abundance: -

CDR3nt: TGTGCCAGCAGCCCCGTGGGGGGTCAGCCCCAGCATTTT
CDR3aa: CASSPVGGQPQHF
d_gene: -
j_gene: TRBJ1-5
v_gene: TRBV11-2
len: 13
abundance: -

CDR3nt: TGTGCCAGCAGTCGATATCAGGGGATGAGCACAGATACGCAGTATTTT
CDR3aa: CASSRYQGMSTDTQYF
d_gene: -
j_gene: TRBJ2-3
v_gene: TRBV11-2
len: 16
abundance: -

CDR3nt: TGCGCCAGCAGCCAAGATGAAACAGTTATGGGAGCAGATACGCAGTATTTT
CDR3aa: CASSQDETVMGADTQYF
d_gene: -
j_gene: TRBJ2-3
v_gene: TRBV4-1
len: 17
abundance: -

CDR3nt: TGTGCCAGCAGTGAAAGAGACGGATCCTACGAGCAGTACTTC
CDR3aa: CASSERDGSYEQYF
d_gene: -
j_gene: TRBJ2-7
v_gene: TRBV6-1
len: 14
abundance: -

CDR3nt: TGTGCCAGCAGCTTAAGGGTAGCGGGATACAATGAGCAGTTCTTC
CDR3aa: CASSLRVAGYNEQFF
d_gene: TRBD2
j_gene: TRBJ2-1
v_gene: TRBV7-2
len: 15
abundance: -

CDR3nt: TGTGCCTGGAGTGTCCCGGGACAGGGGTCTGAAGCTTTCTTT
CDR3aa: CAWSVPGQGSEAFF
d_gene: TRBD1
j_gene: TRBJ1-1
v_gene: TRBV30
len: 14
abundance: -

CDR3nt: TGTGCCAGCAGCTCGACCCCTTTGGGGGGGGCGGACACCGGGGAGCTGTTTTTT
CDR3aa: CASSSTPLGGADTGELFF
d_gene: -
j_gene: TRBJ2-2
v_gene: TRBV7-8
len: 18
abundance: -

CDR3nt: TGTGCCAGCAGTTCATCAGGGGGAACCAAAAACATTCAGTACTTC
CDR3aa: CASSSSGGTKNIQYF
d_gene: TRBD1
j_gene: TRBJ2-4
v_gene: TRBV28
len: 15
abundance: -

CDR3nt: TGTGCCAGTAGTATGGCGGGAGGGCCGAACGGGGAGCTGTTTTTT
CDR3aa: CASSMAGGPNGELFF
d_gene: TRBD2
j_gene: TRBJ2-2
v_gene: TRBV19
len: 15
abundance: once

CDR3nt: TGTGCCAGCAGCTTAGGGAACAGCCAAAATCAGCCCCAGCATTTT
CDR3aa: CASSLGNSQNQPQHF
d_gene: -
j_gene: TRBJ1-5
v_gene: TRBV11-2
len: 15
abundance: -

CDR3nt: TGTGCCAGCAGTTGGGACAGCTCGAATGAAAAACTGTTTTTT
CDR3aa: CASSWDSSNEKLFF
d_gene: TRBD1
j_gene: TRBJ1-4
v_gene: TRBV28
len: 14
abundance: -

CDR3nt: TGTGCCAGCAGCCCCACCGGGGACAATCAGCCCCAGCATTTT
CDR3aa: CASSPTGDNQPQHF
d_gene: -
j_gene: TRBJ1-5
v_gene: TRBV9
len: 14
abundance: -

CDR3nt: TGCGCCAGCAGCTTATCCAGGGTAGAAGAGACCCAGTACTTC
CDR3aa: CASSLSRVEETQYF
d_gene: -
j_gene: TRBJ2-5
v_gene: TRBV5-1
len: 14
abundance: -

CDR3nt: TGTGCCAGCAGCCCCCAGGGCGTCGGGGCAGATACGCAGTATTTT
CDR3aa: CASSPQGVGADTQYF
d_gene: -
j_gene: TRBJ2-3
v_gene: TRBV11-3
len: 15
abundance: -

CDR3nt: TGCGCCAGCAGCTTGAGGGACCCCAGCAATGAGCAGTTCTTC
CDR3aa: CASSLRDPSNEQFF
d_gene: -
j_gene: TRBJ2-1
v_gene: TRBV5-1
len: 14
abundance: -

CDR3nt: TGTGCCAGCAGGCAGACAGGCGTGGGGACCCAGTACTTC
CDR3aa: CASRQTGVGTQYF
d_gene: -
j_gene: TRBJ2-5
v_gene: TRBV6-1
len: 13
abundance: -

CDR3nt: TGTGCCAGCAGTTTATACATTGCTGGAAACACCATATATTTT
CDR3aa: CASSLYIAGNTIYF
d_gene: -
j_gene: TRBJ1-3
v_gene: TRBV28
len: 14
abundance: -

CDR3nt: TGTGCCAGCAAGAGGATGGACAGGGGTTTAACTAGCACAGATACGCAGTATTTT
CDR3aa: CASKRMDRGLTSTDTQYF
d_gene: TRBD1
j_gene: TRBJ2-3
v_gene: TRBV28
len: 18
abundance: -

CDR3nt: TGTGCCAGCAGCTTATTTGCCAGCTACGAGCAGTACTTC
CDR3aa: CASSLFASYEQYF
d_gene: -
j_gene: TRBJ2-7
v_gene: TRBV7-6
len: 13
abundance: -

CDR3nt: TGTGCCAGCAGCTTATCCGGACTAGCGGGGTCGAACACCGGGGAGCTGTTTTTT
CDR3aa: CASSLSGLAGSNTGELFF
d_gene: TRBD2
j_gene: TRBJ2-2
v_gene: TRBV7-8
len: 18
abundance: -

CDR3nt: TGTGCCAGCAGCGGGTTAGACCAAGAGACCCAGTACTTC
CDR3aa: CASSGLDQETQYF
d_gene: -
j_gene: TRBJ2-5
v_gene: TRBV2
len: 13
abundance: -

CDR3nt: TGTGCCAGCAGCTTGGGGTCCCCCCTAAACACTGAAGCTTTCTTT
CDR3aa: CASSLGSPLNTEAFF
d_gene: -
j_gene: TRBJ1-1
v_gene: TRBV5-6
len: 15
abundance: -

CDR3nt: TGTGCCAGCAGCCCAGACAGGGCATCCTTCAATGAGCAGTTCTTC
CDR3aa: CASSPDRASFNEQFF
d_gene: TRBD1
j_gene: TRBJ2-1
v_gene: TRBV11-2
len: 15
abundance: -

CDR3nt: TGTGCCAGCAGGGTAGCGGGAGGCCCCTACAATGAGCAGTTCTTC
CDR3aa: CASRVAGGPYNEQFF
d_gene: TRBD2
j_gene: TRBJ2-1
v_gene: TRBV5-4
len: 15
abundance: -

CDR3nt: TGTGCCAGCAGTTCCGGACCCCTCTATGGCTACACCTTC
CDR3aa: CASSSGPLYGYTF
d_gene: -
j_gene: TRBJ1-2
v_gene: TRBV28
len: 13
abundance: -

CDR3nt: TGTGCCAGCTCACCAGGTAAACAGGAGGGCAATGAGCAGTTCTTC
CDR3aa: CASSPGKQEGNEQFF
d_gene: -
j_gene: TRBJ2-1
v_gene: TRBV18
len: 15
abundance: -

CDR3nt: TGCGCCAGCAGCTCTGGACAGGGTGGGCAAGAGACCCAGTACTTC
CDR3aa: CASSSGQGGQETQYF
d_gene: TRBD1
j_gene: TRBJ2-5
v_gene: TRBV5-1
len: 15
abundance: once